This TCR beta chain was identified during a study of post-analysis software for immune sequencing data. Unique molecular identifiers were carried by the TCR beta cDNA libraries. Each CDR3 protein gets one entry after TCRdb re-called the PCR reads with MiXCR. The repertoire includes about 540,000 distinct CDR3 sequences, about a third of them detected once, and around 6% sits in the top ten. Trimming removed 4 bases at V and 3 bases at J, with 14 bases between. Germline V gene sequence: CDR1 MGHRA, CDR2 YSYEKL. The CDR3 spans 15 residues. This clonotype was seen a handful of times. What it recognizes is unknown. Findings of the study overall: TRBV5-6, TRBV5-1 and TRBV20-1 were among five TRBV segments more frequent in patients than controls.

Sequences were obtained from blood. The V and J genes are TRBV4-1 and TRBJ2-3; a possible D gene is TRBD2 (6 bases). The receptor was isolated from a girl aged 2 to 17 with multiple sclerosis. CDR3 protein: CASSPTVLATDTQYF. The CDR3 nucleotides read TGCGCCAGCAGCCCGACGGTTCTAGCGACAGATACGCAGTATTTT.